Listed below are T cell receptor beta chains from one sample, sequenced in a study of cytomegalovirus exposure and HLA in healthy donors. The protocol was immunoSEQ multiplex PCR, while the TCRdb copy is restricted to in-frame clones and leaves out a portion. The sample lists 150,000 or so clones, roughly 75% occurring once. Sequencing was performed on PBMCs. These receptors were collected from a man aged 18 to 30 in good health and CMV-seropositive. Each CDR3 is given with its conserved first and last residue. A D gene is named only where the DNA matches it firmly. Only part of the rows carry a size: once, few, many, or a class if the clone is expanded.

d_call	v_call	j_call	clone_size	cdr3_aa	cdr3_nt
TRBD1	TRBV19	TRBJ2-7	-	CASSTGQNYEQYF	TGTGCCAGTAGTACGGGACAGAACTACGAGCAGTACTTC
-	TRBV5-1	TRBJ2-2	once	CASSLLAASGELFF	TGCGCCAGCTCCTTGCTAGCAGCTAGCGGGGAGCTGTTTTTT
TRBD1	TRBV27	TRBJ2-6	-	CASSPTGTLSGANVLTF	TGTGCCAGCAGTCCGACAGGGACCCTCTCTGGGGCCAACGTCCTGACTTTC
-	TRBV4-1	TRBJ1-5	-	CASSQDGGLSNQPQHF	TGCGCCAGCAGCCAAGACGGGGGGCTCAGCAATCAGCCCCAGCATTTT
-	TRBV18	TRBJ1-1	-	CASSPPGVGWIAEGEAFF	TGTGCCAGCTCACCACCGGGAGTAGGGTGGATCGCCGAGGGTGAAGCTTTCTTT
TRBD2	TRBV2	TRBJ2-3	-	CASESGGRSDTQYF	TGTGCCAGCGAAAGCGGGGGGCGATCAGATACGCAGTATTTT
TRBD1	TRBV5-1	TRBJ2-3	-	CASSLGPTGLDTQYF	TGCGCCAGCAGCTTGGGACCGACAGGGCTTGATACGCAGTATTTT
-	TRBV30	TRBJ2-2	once	CAWRLPNTGELFF	TGTGCCTGGAGACTACCGAACACCGGGGAGCTGTTTTTT
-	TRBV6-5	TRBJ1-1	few	CASSSGTGAFF	TGTGCCAGCAGTTCTGGGACTGGGGCTTTCTTT
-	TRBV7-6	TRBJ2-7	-	CASSPGFRDRSYEQYF	TGTGCCAGCAGCCCAGGATTCAGGGATCGCTCCTACGAGCAGTACTTC
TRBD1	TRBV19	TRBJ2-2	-	CASSIGQGNTGELFF	TGTGCCAGTAGTATAGGACAGGGGAACACCGGGGAGCTGTTTTTT
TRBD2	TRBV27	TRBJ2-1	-	CASRTLAVDPLEQFF	TGTGCCAGCAGAACACTAGCGGTCGACCCACTCGAGCAGTTCTTC
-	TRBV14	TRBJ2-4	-	CASSQVGAVYF	TGTGCCAGCAGCCAAGTTGGAGCCGTATACTTC
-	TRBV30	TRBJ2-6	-	CAWSDRFGANVLTF	TGTGCCTGGAGCGACAGGTTTGGGGCCAACGTCCTGACTTTC
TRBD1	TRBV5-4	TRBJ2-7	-	CASSFTGENYEQYF	TGTGCCAGCAGCTTCACAGGGGAAAACTACGAGCAGTACTTC
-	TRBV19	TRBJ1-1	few	CATSYSGVGGDAEAFF	TGTGCCACCTCCTACAGTGGGGTGGGAGGGGACGCTGAAGCTTTCTTT
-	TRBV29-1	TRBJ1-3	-	CSAGKEAGNTIYF	TGCAGCGCGGGGAAGGAAGCTGGAAACACCATATATTTT
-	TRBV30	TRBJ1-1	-	CAWSGDSRNTEAFF	TGTGCCTGGAGCGGCGACAGCCGGAACACTGAAGCTTTCTTT
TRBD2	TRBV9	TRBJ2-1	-	CASSKSGDYLLNEQFF	TGTGCCAGCAGCAAAAGCGGGGACTATCTTCTCAATGAGCAGTTCTTC
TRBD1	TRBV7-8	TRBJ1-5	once	CASTRQGARSNQPQHF	TGTGCCAGCACCAGACAGGGGGCGAGGAGCAATCAGCCCCAGCATTTT
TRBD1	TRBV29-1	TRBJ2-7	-	CSVEVGRGPSEQYF	TGCAGCGTTGAAGTAGGTAGGGGGCCAAGTGAGCAGTACTTC
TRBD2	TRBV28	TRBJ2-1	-	CASTSTTVTSGRASNEQFF	TGTGCCAGCACCAGTACGACAGTGACTAGCGGGAGGGCCAGCAATGAGCAGTTCTTC
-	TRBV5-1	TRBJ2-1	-	CASSLQSSYNEQFF	TGCGCCAGCAGCTTACAAAGCTCCTACAATGAGCAGTTCTTC
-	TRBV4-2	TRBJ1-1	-	CASSQDNLQENTEAFF	TGTGCCAGCAGCCAAGATAACCTACAGGAAAACACTGAAGCTTTCTTT
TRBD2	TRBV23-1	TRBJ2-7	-	CASSRLPPTSGGSYEQYF	TGCGCCAGCAGTCGCCTGCCCCCAACTAGCGGGGGCTCCTACGAGCAGTACTTC
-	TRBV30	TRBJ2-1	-	CAWNNRAFEQFF	TGTGCCTGGAACAACAGAGCATTTGAGCAGTTCTTC
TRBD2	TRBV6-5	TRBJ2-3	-	CASSWGLAGVVDTQYF	TGTGCCAGCAGTTGGGGACTAGCGGGAGTGGTTGATACGCAGTATTTT
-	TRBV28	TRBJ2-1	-	CASSSDSLTLYNEQFF	TGTGCCAGCAGTTCGGACAGCCTCACCCTCTACAATGAGCAGTTCTTC
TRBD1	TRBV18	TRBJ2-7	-	CASSSPGQGFSVDF	TGTGCCAGTTCGTCACCGGGACAGGGTTTTTCAGTAGACTTC
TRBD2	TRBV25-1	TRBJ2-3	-	CASSEYTGTSATDTQYF	TGTGCCAGCAGTGAATATACTGGGACTAGCGCCACAGATACGCAGTATTTT
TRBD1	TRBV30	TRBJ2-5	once	CAWSPPGQGGLETQYF	TGTGCCTGGAGTCCCCCCGGACAGGGAGGTTTGGAGACCCAGTACTTC
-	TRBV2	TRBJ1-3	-	CASRRGGPRNTIYF	TGTGCCAGCAGGAGGGGGGGTCCTCGAAACACCATATATTTT
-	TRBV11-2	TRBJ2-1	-	CASSPTLAPSYNEQFF	TGTGCCAGCAGCCCGACTCTAGCGCCCTCCTACAATGAGCAGTTCTTC
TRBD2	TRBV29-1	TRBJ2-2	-	CSVEGLAENTGELFF	TGCAGCGTTGAAGGGCTAGCGGAGAACACCGGGGAGCTGTTTTTT
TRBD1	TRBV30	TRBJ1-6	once	CAWRDRVSPLHF	TGTGCCTGGAGGGACAGGGTCTCACCCCTCCACTTT
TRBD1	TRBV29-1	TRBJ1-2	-	CSVEEFGTGNGYTF	TGCAGCGTTGAAGAGTTTGGGACAGGGAACGGCTACACCTTC
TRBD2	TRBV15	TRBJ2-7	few	CATSRGGGEQYF	TGTGCCACCAGCAGAGGGGGGGGAGAGCAGTACTTC
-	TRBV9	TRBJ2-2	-	CASSDELNTGELFF	TGTGCCAGCAGTGATGAGCTGAACACCGGGGAGCTGTTTTTT
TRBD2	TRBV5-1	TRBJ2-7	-	CASSLAGLAGDYEQYF	TGCGCCAGCAGCTTGGCTGGGCTAGCGGGCGATTACGAGCAGTACTTC
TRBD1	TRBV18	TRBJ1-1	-	CASSHDRENTEAFF	TGTGCCAGCTCCCACGACAGGGAGAACACTGAAGCTTTCTTT
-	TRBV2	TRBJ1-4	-	CASTLDRSLNEKLFF	TGTGCCAGCACCCTAGACAGGTCCCTTAATGAAAAACTGTTTTTT
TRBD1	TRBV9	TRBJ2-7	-	CASSPTGAVSYEQYF	TGTGCCAGCAGCCCAACAGGGGCCGTTTCCTACGAGCAGTACTTC
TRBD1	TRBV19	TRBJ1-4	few	CASSIKGYRGRGDEKLFF	TGTGCCAGTAGTATAAAGGGCTACAGGGGGCGCGGTGATGAAAAACTGTTTTTT
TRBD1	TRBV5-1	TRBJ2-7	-	CASRDDRQGFYEQYF	TGCGCCAGCAGAGATGATAGACAGGGCTTCTACGAGCAGTACTTC
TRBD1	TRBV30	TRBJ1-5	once	CAWSTGGNQPQHF	TGTGCCTGGAGCACAGGGGGGAATCAGCCCCAGCATTTT
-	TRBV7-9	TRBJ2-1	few	CASSLIGAGLGDEQFF	TGTGCCAGCAGCTTAATTGGAGCGGGCCTAGGAGATGAGCAGTTCTTC
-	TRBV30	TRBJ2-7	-	CAWSSVQNEQYF	TGTGCCTGGAGCTCTGTACAAAACGAGCAGTACTTC
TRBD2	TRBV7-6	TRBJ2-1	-	CASSLGLANEQFF	TGTGCCAGCAGCCTGGGACTAGCTAATGAGCAGTTCTTC
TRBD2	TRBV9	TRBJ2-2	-	CASSPQREGMITGELFF	TGTGCCAGCAGCCCCCAGCGGGAGGGGATGATCACCGGGGAGCTGTTTTTT